This TCR beta chain is from a study of tumor-infiltrating lymphocytes in primary liver carcinoma. Unsorted bulk tissue, about 19-30 mg of it, served as the source for co-extraction of RNA and DNA. As to this clonotype: An end of the junction differs from the germline gene, which may be a read error.

Making TCR beta cDNA involved around 510 ng total RNA and a constant-region primer. Amplification in three nested multiplex PCR rounds with slightly modified ARM-PCR gave rise to TCR beta libraries. Primers for the first two PCR rounds were TRBV1-TRBV30 forward primers and a C-beta reverse primer (around 10 cycles per round). TCRdb re-derived calls from the multiplex PCR reads in MiXCR, one entry per CDR3 protein. The sample yields around 60,000 distinct CDR3 sequences, about 71% seen once. The CDR3 runs 12 residues. The genes are TRBV12-3 or TRBV12-4 and TRBJ2-7, with TRBD2 as a possible D gene (5 bases). The origin of this receptor is a man aged 40-49 years with primary liver carcinoma and hepatitis B virus infection. Specimen: liver tumor tissue from sampling region 4. Regarding subset: tumor region T4, right-lateral pole. The CDR3 sequence: CVSSTGLHEQYF. CDR3 in DNA: TGTGTCAGCAGTACCGGACTTCACGAGCAGTACTTC.